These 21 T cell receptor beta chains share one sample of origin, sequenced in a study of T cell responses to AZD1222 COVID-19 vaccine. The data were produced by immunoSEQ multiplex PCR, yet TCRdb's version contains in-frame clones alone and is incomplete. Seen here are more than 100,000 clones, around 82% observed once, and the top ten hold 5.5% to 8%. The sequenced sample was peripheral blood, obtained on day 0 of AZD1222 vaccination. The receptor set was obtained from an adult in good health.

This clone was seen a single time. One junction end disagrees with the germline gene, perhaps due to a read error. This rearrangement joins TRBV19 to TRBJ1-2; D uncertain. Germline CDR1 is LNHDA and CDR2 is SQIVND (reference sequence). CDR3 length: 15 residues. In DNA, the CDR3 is TGTGCCAGTCGTATCGACCTATGGGGTAACTATGGCTACACCTTC. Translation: CASRIDLWGNYGYTF.

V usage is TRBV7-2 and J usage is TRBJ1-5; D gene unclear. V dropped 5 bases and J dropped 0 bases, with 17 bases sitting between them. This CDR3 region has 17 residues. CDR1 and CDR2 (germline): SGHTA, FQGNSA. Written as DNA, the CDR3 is TGTGCCAGCAGCCCCGGACCTCTGGTGTATAGCAATCAGCCCCAGCATTTT. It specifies CASSPGPLVYSNQPQHF.

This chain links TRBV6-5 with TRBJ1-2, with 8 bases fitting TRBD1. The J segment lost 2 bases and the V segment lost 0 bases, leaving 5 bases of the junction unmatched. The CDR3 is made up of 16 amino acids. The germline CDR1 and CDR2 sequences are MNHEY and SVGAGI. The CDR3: CASSYSQTGENYGYTF. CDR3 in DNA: TGTGCCAGCAGTTACTCACAGACAGGGGAGAACTATGGCTACACCTTC.

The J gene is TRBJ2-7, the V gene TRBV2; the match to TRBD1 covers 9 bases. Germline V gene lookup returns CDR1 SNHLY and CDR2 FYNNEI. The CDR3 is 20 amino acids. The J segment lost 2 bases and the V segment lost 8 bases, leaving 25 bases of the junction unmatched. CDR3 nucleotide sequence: TGTGCCAGCCTCCATCCAGGAAGAGGGACAGGGCCACCCCTAACCTACGAGCAGTACTTC. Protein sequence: CASLHPGRGTGPPLTYEQYF.

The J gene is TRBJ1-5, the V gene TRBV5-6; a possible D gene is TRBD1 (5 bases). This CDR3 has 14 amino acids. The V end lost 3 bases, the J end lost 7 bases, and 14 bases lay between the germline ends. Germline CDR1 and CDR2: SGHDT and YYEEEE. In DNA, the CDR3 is TGTGCCAGCAGCTCCCGGGGCGCCGGGCAGCCCCAGCATTTT. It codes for CASSSRGAGQPQHF.

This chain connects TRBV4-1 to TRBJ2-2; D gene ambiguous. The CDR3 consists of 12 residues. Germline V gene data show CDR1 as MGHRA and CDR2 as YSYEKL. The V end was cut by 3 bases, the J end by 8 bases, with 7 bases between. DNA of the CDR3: TGCGCCAGCAGCCACCCGAGAGGGGAGCTGTTTTTT. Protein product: CASSHPRGELFF.

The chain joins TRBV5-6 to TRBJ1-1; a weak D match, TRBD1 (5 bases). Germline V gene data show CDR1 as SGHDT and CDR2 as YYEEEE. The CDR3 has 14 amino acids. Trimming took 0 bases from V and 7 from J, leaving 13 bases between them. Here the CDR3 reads CASSLAGFRGEAFF. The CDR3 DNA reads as TGTGCCAGCAGCTTGGCAGGGTTCCGCGGTGAAGCTTTCTTT.

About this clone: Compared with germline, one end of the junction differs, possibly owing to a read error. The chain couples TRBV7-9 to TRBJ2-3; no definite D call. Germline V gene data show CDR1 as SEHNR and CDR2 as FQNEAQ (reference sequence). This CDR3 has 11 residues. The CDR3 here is CASSLLGQTDF. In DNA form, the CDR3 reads TGTGCCAGCAGCTTACTGGGCCAAACAGATTTT. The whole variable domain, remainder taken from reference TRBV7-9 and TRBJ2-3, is DTGVSQNPRHKITKRGQNVTFRCDPISEHNRLYWYRQTLGQGPEFLTYFQNEAQLEKSRLLSDRFSAERPKGSFSTLEIQRTEQGDSAMYLCASSLLGQTDFGPGTRLTVL.

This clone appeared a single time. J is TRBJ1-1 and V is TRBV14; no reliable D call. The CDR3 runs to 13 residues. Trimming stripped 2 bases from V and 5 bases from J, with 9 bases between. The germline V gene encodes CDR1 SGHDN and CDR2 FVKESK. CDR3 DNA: TGTGCCAGCAGCCAATTTCTGGCTACTGAAGCTTTCTTT. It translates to CASSQFLATEAFF.

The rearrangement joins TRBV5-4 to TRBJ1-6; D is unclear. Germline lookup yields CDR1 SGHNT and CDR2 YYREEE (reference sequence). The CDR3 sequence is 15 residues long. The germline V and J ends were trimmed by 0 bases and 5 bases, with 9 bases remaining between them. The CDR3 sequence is CASSLGASNNSPLHF. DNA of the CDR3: TGTGCCAGCAGCTTGGGTGCGTCAAATAATTCACCCCTCCACTTT.

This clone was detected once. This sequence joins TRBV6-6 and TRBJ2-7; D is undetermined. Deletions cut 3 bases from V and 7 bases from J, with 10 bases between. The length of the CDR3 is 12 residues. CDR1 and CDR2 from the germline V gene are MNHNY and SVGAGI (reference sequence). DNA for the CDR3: TGTGCCAGCAGTTATGGGCAGATAGAGCAGTACTTC. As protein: CASSYGQIEQYF.

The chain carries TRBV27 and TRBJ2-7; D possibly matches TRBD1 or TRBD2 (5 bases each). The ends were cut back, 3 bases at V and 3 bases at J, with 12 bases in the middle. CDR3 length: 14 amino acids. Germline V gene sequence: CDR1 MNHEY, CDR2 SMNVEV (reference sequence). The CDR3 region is CASSLGTDVYEQYF. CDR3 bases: TGTGCCAGCAGTTTGGGGACCGACGTCTACGAGCAGTACTTC.

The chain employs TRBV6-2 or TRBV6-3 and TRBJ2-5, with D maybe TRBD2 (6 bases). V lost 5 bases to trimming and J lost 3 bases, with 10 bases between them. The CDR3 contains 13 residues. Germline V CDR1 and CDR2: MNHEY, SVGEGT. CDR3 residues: CASSRGLKETQYF. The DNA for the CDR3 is TGTGCCAGCAGTCGGGGACTTAAAGAGACCCAGTACTTC.

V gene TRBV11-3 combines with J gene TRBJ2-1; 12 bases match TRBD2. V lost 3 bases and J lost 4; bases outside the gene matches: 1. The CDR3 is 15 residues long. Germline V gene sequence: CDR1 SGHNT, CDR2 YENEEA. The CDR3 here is CASSFLAGGYNEQFF. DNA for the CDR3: TGTGCCAGCAGCTTTCTAGCGGGGGGGTACAATGAGCAGTTCTTC.

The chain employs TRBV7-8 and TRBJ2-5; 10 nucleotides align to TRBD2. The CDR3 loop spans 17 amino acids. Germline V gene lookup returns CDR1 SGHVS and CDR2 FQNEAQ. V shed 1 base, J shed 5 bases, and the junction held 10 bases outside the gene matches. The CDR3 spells CASSLGASGGRVETQYF. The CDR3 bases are TGTGCCAGCAGCTTAGGGGCTAGCGGGGGCCGGGTGGAGACCCAGTACTTC.

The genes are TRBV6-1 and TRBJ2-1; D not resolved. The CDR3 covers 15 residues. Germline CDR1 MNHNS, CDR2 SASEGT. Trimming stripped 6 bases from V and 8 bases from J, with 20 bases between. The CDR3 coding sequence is TGTGCCAGCAGGCACCAAGGGTCGAAACCCCATGAGCAGTTCTTC. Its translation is CASRHQGSKPHEQFF.

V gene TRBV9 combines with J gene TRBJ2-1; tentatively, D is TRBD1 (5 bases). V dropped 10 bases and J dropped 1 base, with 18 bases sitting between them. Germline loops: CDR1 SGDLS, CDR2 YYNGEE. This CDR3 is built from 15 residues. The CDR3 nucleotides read TGTGCCTCCCAGCCGCAGGGCGAATCCTACAATGAGCAGTTCTTC. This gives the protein CASQPQGESYNEQFF.

The CDR3 protein is CASSTLYEQYF. The CDR3 nucleotides are TGTGCCAGCAGTACCCTTTACGAGCAGTACTTC. The chain couples TRBV12-3 or TRBV12-4 to TRBJ2-7; no firm D call. V was pared by 5 bases and J by 4 bases, with 6 bases between. This CDR3 has 11 residues.

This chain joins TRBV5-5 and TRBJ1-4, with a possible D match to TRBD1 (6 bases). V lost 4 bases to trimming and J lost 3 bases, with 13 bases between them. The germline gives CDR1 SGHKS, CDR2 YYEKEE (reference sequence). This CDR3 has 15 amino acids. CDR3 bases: TGTGCCAGCAGCACCACAGGGCTTCCTAATGAAAAACTGTTTTTT. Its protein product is CASSTTGLPNEKLFF.

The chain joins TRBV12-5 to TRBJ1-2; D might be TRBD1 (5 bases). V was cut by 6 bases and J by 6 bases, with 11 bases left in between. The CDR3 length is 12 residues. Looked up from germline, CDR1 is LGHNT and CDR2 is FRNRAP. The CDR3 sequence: CASGQGLNGYTF. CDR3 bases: TGTGCTAGTGGGCAGGGACTTAATGGCTACACCTTC.

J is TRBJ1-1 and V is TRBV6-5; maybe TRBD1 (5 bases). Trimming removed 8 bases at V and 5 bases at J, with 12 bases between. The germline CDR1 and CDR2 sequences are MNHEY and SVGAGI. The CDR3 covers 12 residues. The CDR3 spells CASVGGGTEAFF. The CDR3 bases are TGTGCCAGCGTGGGGGGAGGGACTGAAGCTTTCTTT.